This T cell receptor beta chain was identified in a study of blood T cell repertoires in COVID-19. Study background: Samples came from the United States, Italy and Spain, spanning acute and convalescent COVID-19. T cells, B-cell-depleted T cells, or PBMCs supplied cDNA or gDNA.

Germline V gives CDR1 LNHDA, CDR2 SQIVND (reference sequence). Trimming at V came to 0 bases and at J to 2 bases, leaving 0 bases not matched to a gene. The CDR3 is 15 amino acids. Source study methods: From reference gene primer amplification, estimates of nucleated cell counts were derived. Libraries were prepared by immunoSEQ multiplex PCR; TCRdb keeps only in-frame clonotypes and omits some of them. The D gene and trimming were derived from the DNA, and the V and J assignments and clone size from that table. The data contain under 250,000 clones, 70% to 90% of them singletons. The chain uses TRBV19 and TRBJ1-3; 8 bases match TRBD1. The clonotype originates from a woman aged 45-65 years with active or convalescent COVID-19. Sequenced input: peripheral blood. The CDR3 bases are TGTGCCAGTAGTATAGAGACAGGGGCTGGAAACACCATATATTTT. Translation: CASSIETGAGNTIYF. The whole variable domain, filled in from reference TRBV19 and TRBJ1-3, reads DGGITQSPKYLFRKEGQNVTLSCEQNLNHDAMYWYRQDPGQGLRLIYYSQIVNDFQKGDIAEGYSVSREKKESFPLTVTSAQKNPTAFYLCASSIETGAGNTIYFGEGSWLTVV.